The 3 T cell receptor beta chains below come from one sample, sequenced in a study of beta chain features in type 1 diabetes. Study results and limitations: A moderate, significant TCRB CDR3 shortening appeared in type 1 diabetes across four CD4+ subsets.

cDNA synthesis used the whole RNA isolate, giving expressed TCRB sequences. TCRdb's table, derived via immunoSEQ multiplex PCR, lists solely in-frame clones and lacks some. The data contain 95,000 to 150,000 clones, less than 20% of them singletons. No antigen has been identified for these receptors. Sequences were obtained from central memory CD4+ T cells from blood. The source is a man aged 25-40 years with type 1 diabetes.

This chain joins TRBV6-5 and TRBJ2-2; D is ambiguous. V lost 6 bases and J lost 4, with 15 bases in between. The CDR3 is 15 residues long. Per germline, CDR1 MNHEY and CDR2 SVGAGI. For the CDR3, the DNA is TGTGCCAGCAGGAGAACTCAGTGGGGCACCGGGGAGCTGTTTTTT. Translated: CASRRTQWGTGELFF.

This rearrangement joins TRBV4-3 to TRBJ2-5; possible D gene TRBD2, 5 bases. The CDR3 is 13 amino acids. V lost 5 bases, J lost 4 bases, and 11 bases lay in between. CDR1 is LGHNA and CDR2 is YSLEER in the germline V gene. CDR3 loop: CASSFLAGETQYF. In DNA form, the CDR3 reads TGCGCCAGCAGCTTTCTAGCCGGAGAGACCCAGTACTTC.

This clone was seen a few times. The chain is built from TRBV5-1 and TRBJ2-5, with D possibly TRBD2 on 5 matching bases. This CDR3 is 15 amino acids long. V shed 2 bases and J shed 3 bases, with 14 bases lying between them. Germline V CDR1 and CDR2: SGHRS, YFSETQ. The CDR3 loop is CASSFSRAGKETQYF. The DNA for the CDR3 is TGCGCCAGCAGCTTCTCGCGGGCCGGAAAAGAGACCCAGTACTTC.